The 24 T cell receptor beta chains presented below share a single source sample, sequenced in a study of shared T cell receptors in the human thymus. Measured with immunoSEQ multiplex PCR; TCRdb has only the in-frame clones, and not every one. The table records around 340,000 clones, approximately 95% of them present only once. Material: thymocytes. These receptors were collected from a human donor.

V gene TRBV10-1 combines with J gene TRBJ2-7; D unclear. The CDR3 is 15 residues long. Germline loops: CDR1 WNHNN, CDR2 SYGVQD (reference sequence). V was shortened by 2 bases and J by 2 bases, with 13 bases between the two germline ends. The CDR3 DNA reads as TGCGCCAGCAGTGAGACGAGGACGGATCCCTACGAGCAGTACTTC. It encodes CASSETRTDPYEQYF.

This rearrangement joins TRBV5-8 to TRBJ2-3, with TRBD2 matching over 12 bases. V lost 1 base and J lost 2; bases outside the gene matches: 2. Germline values: CDR1 SGHTS, CDR2 YDEGEE. CDR3 size: 16 residues. The CDR3 nucleotides are TGTGCCAGCAGCTTGAGGACTAGCGGGGTCACAGATACGCAGTATTTT. Translating it yields CASSLRTSGVTDTQYF.

The rearrangement uses TRBV6-4 and TRBJ1-1, with D possibly matching TRBD1 (6 bases). V was shortened by 4 bases and J by 6 bases, with 12 bases between the two germline ends. This CDR3 is 13 amino acids long. Germline V gene data show CDR1 as MRHNA and CDR2 as SNTAGT. For the CDR3, the DNA is TGTGCCAGCAGTGGGGGGGCAGACGCTGAAGCTTTCTTT. Amino acids: CASSGGADAEAFF.

The V gene is TRBV7-6, the J gene TRBJ1-5; perhaps TRBD1 as D (5 bases). This CDR3 has 16 residues. The V gene lost 5 bases and the J gene lost 5 bases, with 19 bases spanning the gap. CDR1 SGHVS and CDR2 FNYEAQ come from the germline V gene. In DNA, the CDR3 is TGTGCCAGCAGCCTTAGGAGAGGGGCGTGGGATCAGCCCCAGCATTTT. It codes for CASSLRRGAWDQPQHF. Complete variable domain (other parts from reference TRBV7-6 and TRBJ1-5): GAGVSQSPRYKVTKRGQDVALRCDPISGHVSLYWYRQALGQGPEFLTYFNYEAQQDKSGLPNDRFSAERPEGSISTLTIQRTEQRDSAMYRCASSLRRGAWDQPQHFGDGTRLSIL.

The gene calls are TRBV20-1 and TRBJ2-1; perhaps D is TRBD1 or TRBD2 (5 bases each). Looked up from germline, CDR1 is DFQATT and CDR2 is SNEGSKA (reference sequence). V lost 1 base and J 15 bases, leaving 10 bases between the germline ends. CDR3 length equals 10 residues. The chain's CDR3 is CSARGPGPFF. The CDR3 nucleotides read TGCAGTGCTAGAGGACCGGGGCCGTTCTTC.

J is TRBJ1-2 and V is TRBV6-5; 8 bases are a match to TRBD1. The ends lost 6 bases at V and 8 bases at J; junction bases unmatched: 14. CDR1 and CDR2 (germline): MNHEY, SVGAGI. The CDR3 is made up of 15 amino acids. The CDR3 sequence is CASRRQTGASKGYTF. CDR3 DNA sequence: TGTGCCAGCAGACGCCAGACAGGGGCTAGTAAAGGCTACACCTTC.

The J gene is TRBJ2-6, the V gene TRBV15, with D maybe TRBD1 (6 bases). The germline CDR1 and CDR2 sequences are LNHNV and YYDKDF (reference sequence). Trimming removed 6 bases from V and 2 bases from J, with 20 bases in between. CDR3 length equals 18 residues. CDR3 in amino acids: CATSPFLQGLPGANVLTF. The DNA of the CDR3 is TGTGCCACCAGTCCTTTTTTACAGGGTCTGCCTGGGGCCAACGTCCTGACTTTC.

The V and J genes are TRBV5-4 and TRBJ2-7; TRBD2 aligns across 14 bases. Looked up from germline, CDR1 is SGHNT and CDR2 is YYREEE (reference sequence). The CDR3 spans 17 residues. J was trimmed by 3 bases and V by 3 bases; bases with no gene match: 8. In DNA, the CDR3 is TGTGCCAGCAGCTGGGGACTAGCGGGAGTTCCCCACTACGAGCAGTACTTC. This encodes CASSWGLAGVPHYEQYF.

The chain carries TRBV27 and TRBJ2-5, with D unclear. The CDR3 length is 15 residues. Trimming shortened V by 4 bases and J by 0 bases, and 12 bases separated the two germline ends. Per germline, CDR1 MNHEY and CDR2 SMNVEV (reference sequence). The CDR3 loop reads CASSWDDRYQETQYF. CDR3 DNA sequence: TGTGCCAGCAGTTGGGATGATCGGTACCAAGAGACCCAGTACTTC.

The J gene is TRBJ1-5, the V gene TRBV7-9; D may be TRBD1 (5 bases). This CDR3 spans 13 amino acids. Germline V gives CDR1 SEHNR, CDR2 FQNEAQ (reference sequence). V lost 4 bases, J lost 1 base, and 5 bases lay in between. The CDR3 protein is CASSWDSNQPQHF. In DNA, the CDR3 is TGTGCCAGCAGCTGGGACAGCAATCAGCCCCAGCATTTT.

The V and J genes are TRBV5-8 and TRBJ1-2; D gene ambiguous. Germline assignment: CDR1 SGHTS and CDR2 YDEGEE. The CDR3 spans 10 residues. V dropped 1 base and J dropped 10 bases, with 5 bases sitting between them. In DNA form, the CDR3 reads TGTGCCAGCAGCTTGCCGGACTACACCTTC. This encodes CASSLPDYTF.

This clone was seen once. The chain combines TRBV4-1 with TRBJ1-5; no reliable D call. The CDR3 is made up of 16 amino acids. Trimming took 1 base from V and 0 from J, leaving 10 bases between them. In germline, CDR1 is MGHRA, CDR2 YSYEKL. The CDR3 DNA sequence: TGCGCCAGCAGCCAAGCGGCGGCTAATAGCAATCAGCCCCAGCATTTT. This codes for CASSQAAANSNQPQHF.

The CDR3 DNA is TGTGCCAGCAGTTACTCGGGGGGATCTGGAAACACCATATATTTT. It translates to CASSYSGGSGNTIYF. V and J are TRBV6-5 and TRBJ1-3, with a possible D match to TRBD1 (5 bases). Per the germline V gene, CDR1 is MNHEY and CDR2 is SVGAGI. The CDR3 loop spans 15 amino acids. Trimming shortened V by 0 bases and J by 1 base, and 7 bases separated the two germline ends.

The chain employs TRBV27 and TRBJ2-7; D unclear. Germline V CDR1 and CDR2: MNHEY, SMNVEV (reference sequence). With 1 base removed from V and 4 bases from J, the gap between germline ends came to 5 bases. This CDR3 region has 12 residues. CDR3 nucleotide sequence: TGTGCCAGCAGTTTATTCCAGTACGAGCAGTACTTC. Protein: CASSLFQYEQYF.

The CDR3 DNA is TGTGCCAGCAGCTCAGGGGACCGTCAGCACTCTGGGGCCAACGTCCTGACTTTC. This encodes CASSSGDRQHSGANVLTF. J is TRBJ2-6 and V is TRBV5-6, with a weak D call TRBD1 (6 bases). In germline, CDR1 is SGHDT, CDR2 YYEEEE. Trimming shortened V by 3 bases and J by 0 bases, and 16 bases separated the two germline ends. The CDR3 is 18 amino acids.

V usage is TRBV13 and J usage is TRBJ2-7, with a weak D call TRBD1 (8 bases). Germline CDR1 is PRHDT and CDR2 is FYEKMQ (reference sequence). Trimming took off 1 base at V and 1 base at J, with 14 bases between the two ends. The CDR3 contains 16 residues. The CDR3 DNA reads as TGTGCCAGCAGCTTAGCACAGGGGGGGTGGTCCTACGAGCAGTACTTC. Its protein is CASSLAQGGWSYEQYF.

The rearrangement joins TRBV5-1 to TRBJ2-2, with 10 bases identical to TRBD1. The germline gives CDR1 SGHRS, CDR2 YFSETQ. Germline trimming cut 2 bases from V and 10 bases from J; bases unmatched to any gene: 11. CDR3 length: 16 residues. CDR3 in DNA: TGCGCCAGCAGCTTAGGTGGGACAGGGGTTCTTTCGGAGCTGTTTTTT. It translates to CASSLGGTGVLSELFF. The variable domain in full, with the rest retrieved from reference TRBV5-1 and TRBJ2-2, is KAGVTQTPRYLIKTRGQQVTLSCSPISGHRSVSWYQQTPGQGLQFLFEYFSETQRNKGNFPGRFSGRQFSNSRSEMNVSTLELGDSALYLCASSLGGTGVLSELFFGEGSRLTVL.

The chain links TRBV28 to TRBJ1-1, with D unclear. V was cut by 5 bases and J by 0 bases, with 7 bases left in between. The germline V gene has CDR1 MDHEN and CDR2 SYDVKM. This CDR3 comprises 13 residues. CDR3 bases: TGTGCCAGCAGTGGGTTTATGAACACTGAAGCTTTCTTT. Translated: CASSGFMNTEAFF.

Written as DNA, the CDR3 is TGTGCCAGCAGACCAGGTCCGGACCCCGGCGAGCAGTACTTC. Amino acids: CASRPGPDPGEQYF. V gene TRBV9 combines with J gene TRBJ2-7, with D uncertain. The CDR3 consists of 14 residues. Trimming shortened V by 5 bases and J by 6 bases, and 18 bases separated the two germline ends. CDR1 and CDR2 (germline): SGDLS, YYNGEE.

This clone was seen just once. The rearrangement links TRBV28 to TRBJ2-5; D gene unclear. The CDR3 loop spans 12 amino acids. Trimming cost V 8 bases and J 0 bases, with 7 bases left between them. Germline V gene sequence: CDR1 MDHEN, CDR2 SYDVKM. As DNA, the CDR3 is TGTGCCAGCTCCAAACACCAAGAGACCCAGTACTTC. Its translation: CASSKHQETQYF.

The chain has TRBV27 and TRBJ2-7; 7 nucleotides line up with TRBD2. Trimming removed 1 base from V and 2 bases from J; junction bases left unmatched: 2. CDR1 is MNHEY and CDR2 is SMNVEV in the germline V gene (reference sequence). The CDR3 runs 14 residues. As DNA, the CDR3 is TGTGCCAGCAGTTTATTTGCGGGAGCCTACGAGCAGTACTTC. This gives the protein CASSLFAGAYEQYF.

The rearrangement links TRBV10-3 to TRBJ2-7; 9 positions match TRBD2. This CDR3 is 18 amino acids long. Germline CDR1 is ENHRY and CDR2 is SYGVKD. V shed 0 bases, J shed 3 bases, and the junction held 12 bases outside the gene matches. CDR3 in amino acids: CAISESSGRLAAIYEQYF. DNA of the CDR3: TGTGCCATCAGTGAGTCGAGCGGCCGACTAGCGGCCATCTACGAGCAGTACTTC.

Only one count was recorded for this clone. The rearrangement uses TRBV7-2 and TRBJ2-3; 9 nucleotides align to TRBD2. CDR1 is SGHTA and CDR2 is FQGNSA in the germline V gene. The V gene end was trimmed by 2 bases and the J gene end by 2 bases; junction bases not matched to a gene: 5. CDR3 length equals 16 residues. This chain's CDR3 is CASSLWASGNTDTQYF. The CDR3 bases are TGTGCCAGCAGCTTATGGGCTAGCGGGAACACAGATACGCAGTATTTT.

The V and J genes are TRBV5-5 and TRBJ2-7, with D unclear. CDR1 is SGHKS and CDR2 is YYEKEE in the germline V gene (reference sequence). The CDR3 contains 12 residues. V lost 3 bases, J lost 2 bases, and 6 bases lay in between. CDR3 sequence: CASSSHTYEQYF. CDR3 DNA: TGTGCCAGCAGCTCTCATACCTACGAGCAGTACTTC.